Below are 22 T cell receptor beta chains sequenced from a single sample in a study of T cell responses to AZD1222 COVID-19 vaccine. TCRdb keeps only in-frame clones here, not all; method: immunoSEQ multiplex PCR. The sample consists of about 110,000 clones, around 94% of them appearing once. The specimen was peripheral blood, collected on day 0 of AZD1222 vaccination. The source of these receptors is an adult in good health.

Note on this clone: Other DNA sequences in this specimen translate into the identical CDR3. CDR3 in amino acids: CASSLSGGSYEQYF. Here the CDR3 DNA reads TGCGCCAGCAGCTTATCAGGGGGCTCCTACGAGCAGTACTTC. The chain couples TRBV5-1 to TRBJ2-7, with 7 bases identical to TRBD1. The CDR3 is made up of 14 amino acids. The germline V gene encodes CDR1 SGHRS and CDR2 YFSETQ. J was trimmed by 0 bases and V by 2 bases; bases with no gene match: 2.

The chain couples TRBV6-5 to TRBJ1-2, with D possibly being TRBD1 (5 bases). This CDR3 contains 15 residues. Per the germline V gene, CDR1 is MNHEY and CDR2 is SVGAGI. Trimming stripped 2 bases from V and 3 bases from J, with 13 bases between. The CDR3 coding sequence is TGTGCCAGCAGTTACGGGGGTACACGTTACTATGGCTACACCTTC. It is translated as CASSYGGTRYYGYTF.

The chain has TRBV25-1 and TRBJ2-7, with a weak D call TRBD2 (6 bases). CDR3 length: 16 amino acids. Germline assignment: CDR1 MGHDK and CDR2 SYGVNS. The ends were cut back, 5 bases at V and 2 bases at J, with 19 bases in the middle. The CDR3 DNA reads TGTGCCAGCAGTATCGGGGCAGGACGGAGGGCCTACGAGCAGTACTTC. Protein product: CASSIGAGRRAYEQYF.

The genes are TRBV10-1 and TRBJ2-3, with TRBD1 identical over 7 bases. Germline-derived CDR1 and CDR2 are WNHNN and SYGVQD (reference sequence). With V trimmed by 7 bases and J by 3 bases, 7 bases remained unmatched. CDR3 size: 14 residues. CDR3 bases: TGCGCCAGCACCCCGGGACAGCCGACAGATACGCAGTATTTT. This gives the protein CASTPGQPTDTQYF.

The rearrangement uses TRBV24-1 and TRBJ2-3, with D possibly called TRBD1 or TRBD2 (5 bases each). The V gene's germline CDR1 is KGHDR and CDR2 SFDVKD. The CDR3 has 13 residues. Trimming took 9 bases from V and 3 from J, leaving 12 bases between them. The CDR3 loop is CATATRGTDTQYF. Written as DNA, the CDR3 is TGTGCCACCGCAACGAGGGGAACAGATACGCAGTATTTT.

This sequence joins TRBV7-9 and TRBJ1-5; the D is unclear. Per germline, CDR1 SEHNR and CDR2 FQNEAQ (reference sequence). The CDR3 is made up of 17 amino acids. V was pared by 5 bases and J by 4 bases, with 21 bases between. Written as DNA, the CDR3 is TGTGCCAGCAGCCCCATCCATCAGCCTGCCCGTAATCAGCCCCAGCATTTT. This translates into CASSPIHQPARNQPQHF.

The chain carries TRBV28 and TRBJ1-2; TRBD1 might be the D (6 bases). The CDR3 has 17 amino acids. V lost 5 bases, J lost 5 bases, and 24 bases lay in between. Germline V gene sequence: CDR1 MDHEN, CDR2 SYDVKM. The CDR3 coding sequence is TGTGCCAGCAGTCCCCTCAACGGGGGCGTCGACGAGTATGGCTACACCTTC. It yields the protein CASSPLNGGVDEYGYTF.

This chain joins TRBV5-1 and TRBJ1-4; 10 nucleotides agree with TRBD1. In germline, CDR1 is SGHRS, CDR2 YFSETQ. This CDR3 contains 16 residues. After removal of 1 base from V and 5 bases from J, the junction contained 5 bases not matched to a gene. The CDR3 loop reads CASSLTPGQGNEKLFF. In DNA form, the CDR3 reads TGCGCCAGCAGCTTGACTCCGGGACAGGGGAATGAAAAACTGTTTTTT.

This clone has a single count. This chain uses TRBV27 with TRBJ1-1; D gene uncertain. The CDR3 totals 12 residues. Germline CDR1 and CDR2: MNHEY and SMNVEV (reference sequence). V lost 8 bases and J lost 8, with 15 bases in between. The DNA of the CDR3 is TGTGCCAGCGGTTACCCCGAAATGGAAGCTTTCTTT. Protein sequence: CASGYPEMEAFF.

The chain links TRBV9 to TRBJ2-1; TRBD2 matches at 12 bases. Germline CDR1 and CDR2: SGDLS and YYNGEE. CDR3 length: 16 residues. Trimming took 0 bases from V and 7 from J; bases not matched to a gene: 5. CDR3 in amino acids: CASSVGLAGEKNEQFF. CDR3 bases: TGTGCCAGCAGCGTAGGACTAGCGGGAGAGAAGAATGAGCAGTTCTTC.

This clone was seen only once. This CDR3 is CASCAGENTEAFF. CDR3 coding DNA: TGTGCCAGCTGTGCGGGAGAGAACACTGAAGCTTTCTTT. The chain couples TRBV7-9 to TRBJ1-1; D is unclear. V gave up 8 bases and J gave up 1 base, with 11 bases separating them. The CDR3 totals 13 residues. From germline, CDR1 is SEHNR and CDR2 FQNEAQ (reference sequence).

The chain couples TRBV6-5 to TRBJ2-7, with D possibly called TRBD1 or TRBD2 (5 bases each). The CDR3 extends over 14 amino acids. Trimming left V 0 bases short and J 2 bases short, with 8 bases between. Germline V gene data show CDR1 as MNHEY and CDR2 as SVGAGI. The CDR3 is CASSYSGTPYEQYF. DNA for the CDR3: TGTGCCAGCAGTTACTCCGGGACCCCCTACGAGCAGTACTTC.

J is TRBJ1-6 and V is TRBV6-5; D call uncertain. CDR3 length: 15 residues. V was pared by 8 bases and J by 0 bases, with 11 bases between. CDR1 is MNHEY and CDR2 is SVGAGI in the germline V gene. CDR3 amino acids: CASRKQSSYNSPLHF. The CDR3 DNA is TGTGCCAGCCGAAAACAAAGCTCCTATAATTCACCCCTCCACTTT.

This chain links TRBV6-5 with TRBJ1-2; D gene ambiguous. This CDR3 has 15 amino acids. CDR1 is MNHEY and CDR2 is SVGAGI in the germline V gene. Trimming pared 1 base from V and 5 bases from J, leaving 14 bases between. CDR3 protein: CASSYFRREQYGYTF. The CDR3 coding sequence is TGTGCCAGCAGTTACTTTCGCCGGGAACAGTATGGCTACACCTTC.

The CDR3 reads CASSVSGSGNTIYF. The CDR3 DNA is TGTGCCAGCAGTGTCAGTGGCTCTGGAAACACCATATATTTT. The rearrangement joins TRBV28 to TRBJ1-3, with unresolved D. Germline V lookup: CDR1 MDHEN, CDR2 SYDVKM. Trimming shortened V by 5 bases and J by 0 bases, and 8 bases separated the two germline ends. The CDR3 is made up of 14 amino acids.

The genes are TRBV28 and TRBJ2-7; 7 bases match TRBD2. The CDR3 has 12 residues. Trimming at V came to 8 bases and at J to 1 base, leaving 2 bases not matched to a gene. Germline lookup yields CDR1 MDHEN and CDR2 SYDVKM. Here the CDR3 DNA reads TGTGCCAGCCGACTAGCATCCTACGAGCAGTACTTC. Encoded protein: CASRLASYEQYF.

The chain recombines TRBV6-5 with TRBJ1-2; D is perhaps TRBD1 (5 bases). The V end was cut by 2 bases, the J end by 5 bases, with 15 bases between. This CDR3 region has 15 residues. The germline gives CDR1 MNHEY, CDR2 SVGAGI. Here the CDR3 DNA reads TGTGCCAGCAGTTACGAGAACAGGCGGCATTATGGCTACACCTTC. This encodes CASSYENRRHYGYTF.

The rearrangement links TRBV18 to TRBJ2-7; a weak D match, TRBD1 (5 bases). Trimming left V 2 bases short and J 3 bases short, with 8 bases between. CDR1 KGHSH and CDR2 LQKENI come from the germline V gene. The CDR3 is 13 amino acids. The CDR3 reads CASSPDSRYEQYF. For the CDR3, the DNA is TGTGCCAGCTCACCAGACAGCCGCTACGAGCAGTACTTC. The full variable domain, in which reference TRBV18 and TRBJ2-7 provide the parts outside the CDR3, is NAGVMQNPRHLVRRRGQEARLRCSPMKGHSHVYWYRQLPEEGLKFMVYLQKENIIDESGMPKERFSAEFPKEGPSILRIQQVVRGDSAAYFCASSPDSRYEQYFGPGTRLTVT.

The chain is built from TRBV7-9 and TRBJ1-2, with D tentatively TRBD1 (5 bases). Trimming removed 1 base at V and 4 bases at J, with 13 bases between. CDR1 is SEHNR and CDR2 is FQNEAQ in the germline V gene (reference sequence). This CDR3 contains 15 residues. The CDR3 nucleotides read TGTGCCAGCAGCTTAGAAAGGGGCTTGAGCTATGGCTACACCTTC. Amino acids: CASSLERGLSYGYTF.

The CDR3 nucleotides read TGTGCCAGCAGCTTACCCCTTTACGAGCAGTACTTC. This gives the protein CASSLPLYEQYF. V is TRBV11-3 and J is TRBJ2-7; no definite D call. V was trimmed by 2 bases and J by 4 bases, leaving 6 bases between them. Germline CDR1 reads SGHNT; CDR2 reads YENEEA. The CDR3 has 12 amino acids.

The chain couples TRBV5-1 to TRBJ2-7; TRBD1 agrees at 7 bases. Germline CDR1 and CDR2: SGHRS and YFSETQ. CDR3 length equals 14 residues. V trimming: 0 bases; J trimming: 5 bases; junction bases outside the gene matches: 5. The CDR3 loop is CASSLEATGNEQYF. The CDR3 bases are TGCGCCAGCAGCTTGGAGGCGACAGGGAACGAGCAGTACTTC. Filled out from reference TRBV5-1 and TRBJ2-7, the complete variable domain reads KAGVTQTPRYLIKTRGQQVTLSCSPISGHRSVSWYQQTPGQGLQFLFEYFSETQRNKGNFPGRFSGRQFSNSRSEMNVSTLELGDSALYLCASSLEATGNEQYFGPGTRLTVT.

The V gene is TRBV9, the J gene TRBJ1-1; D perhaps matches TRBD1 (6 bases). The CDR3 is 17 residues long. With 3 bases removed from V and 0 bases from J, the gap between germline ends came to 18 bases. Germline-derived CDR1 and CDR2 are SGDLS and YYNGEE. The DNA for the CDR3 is TGTGCCAGCAGCGGGGCGGACAGCTTCTCGGTGAACACTGAAGCTTTCTTT. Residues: CASSGADSFSVNTEAFF.